This entry describes one T cell receptor (beta chain). This sample includes further DNA sequences coding for the same CDR3. The data derive from a study of blood T cell repertoires in COVID-19. Overall study: Spain, Italy and the United States supplied samples that represented acute and convalescent COVID-19.

Sequencing used immunoSEQ multiplex PCR; TCRdb keeps in-frame clones, though not all of them. The sample has roughly 130,000 clones, about four fifths seen once. Germline CDR1 is KGHSH and CDR2 is LQKENI. The CDR3 covers 16 residues. Trimming at V came to 8 bases and at J to 0 bases, leaving 6 bases not matched to a gene. The sequence was obtained from a man aged 60 to 75 with active or convalescent COVID-19. V is TRBV18 and J is TRBJ2-3, with TRBD2 matching 12 bases. Sequencing was done on a sample of peripheral blood. CDR3 sequence (DNA): TGTGCCAGCAGCCCCGGGACTAGCGGGAGCACAGATACGCAGTATTTT. Translating it yields CASSPGTSGSTDTQYF.